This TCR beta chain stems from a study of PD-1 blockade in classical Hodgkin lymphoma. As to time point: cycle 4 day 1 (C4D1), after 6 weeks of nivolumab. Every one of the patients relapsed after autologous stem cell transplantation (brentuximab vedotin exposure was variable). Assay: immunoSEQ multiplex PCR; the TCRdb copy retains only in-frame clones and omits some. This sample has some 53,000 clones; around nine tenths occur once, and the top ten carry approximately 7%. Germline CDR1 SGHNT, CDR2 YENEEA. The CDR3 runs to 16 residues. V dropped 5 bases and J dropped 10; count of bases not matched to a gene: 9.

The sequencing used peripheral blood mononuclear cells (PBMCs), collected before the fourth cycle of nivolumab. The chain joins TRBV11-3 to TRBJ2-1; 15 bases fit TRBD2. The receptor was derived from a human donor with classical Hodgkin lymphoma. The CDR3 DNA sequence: TGTGCCAGCAGCCGGGGACTAGCGGGAGGCCTTAGGGAGCAGTTCTTC. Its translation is CASSRGLAGGLREQFF.